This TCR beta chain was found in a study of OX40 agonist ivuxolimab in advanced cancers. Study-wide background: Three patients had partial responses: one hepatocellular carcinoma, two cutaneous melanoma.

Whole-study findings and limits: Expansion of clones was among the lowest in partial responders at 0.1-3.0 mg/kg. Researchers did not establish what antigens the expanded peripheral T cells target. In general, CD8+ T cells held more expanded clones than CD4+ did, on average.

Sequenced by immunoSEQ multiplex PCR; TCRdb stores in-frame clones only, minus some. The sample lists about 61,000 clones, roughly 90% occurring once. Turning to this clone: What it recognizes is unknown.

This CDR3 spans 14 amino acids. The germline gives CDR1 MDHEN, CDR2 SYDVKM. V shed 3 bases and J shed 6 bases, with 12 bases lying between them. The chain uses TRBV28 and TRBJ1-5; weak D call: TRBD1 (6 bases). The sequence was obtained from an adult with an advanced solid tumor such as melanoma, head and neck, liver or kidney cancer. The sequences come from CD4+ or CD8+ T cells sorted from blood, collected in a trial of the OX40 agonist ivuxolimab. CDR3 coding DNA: TGTGCCAGCAGTTTGTTCCAGGGGAGTCAGCCCCAGCATTTT. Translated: CASSLFQGSQPQHF.